A single sample gave rise to the 15 T cell receptor beta chains below, sequenced in a study of T cells in Graves' hyperthyroidism and ophthalmopathy. The CDR3 regions of TCR beta were amplified from RNA transcripts. HTBI primers were the set used in a first-round RT-PCR of the TCR CDR3. TCRdb processed the multiplex PCR reads anew with MiXCR; each CDR3 protein has one entry. Of a few hundred thousand distinct CDR3 sequences in the sample, around a sixth are singletons; the top ten hold around a quarter. Material: blood. These receptors originate from a young woman with Graves' hyperthyroidism that later progressed to Graves' ophthalmopathy.

This clonotype has at least ten counts. V gene TRBV20-1 combines with J gene TRBJ1-6; 8 bases are shared with TRBD1. The CDR3 runs to 14 residues. Per germline, CDR1 DFQATT and CDR2 SNEGSKA (reference sequence). After removal of 5 bases from V and 5 bases from J, the junction contained 5 bases not matched to a gene. The CDR3 here is CSALDRDNNSPLHF. CDR3 in DNA: TGCAGTGCTTTGGACAGGGACAATAATTCACCCCTCCACTTT.

As to this clonotype: A clone one base away is much larger, so this may be a read error. The genes are TRBV28 and TRBJ2-1, with D maybe TRBD1 (5 bases). The germline V gene has CDR1 MDHEN and CDR2 SYDVKM. There are 14 residues in the CDR3. CDR3 DNA sequence: TGTACCAGCAGTTTCGCGGCCAGGGTCCATGAGCAGTTCTTC. It is translated as CTSSFAARVHEQFF.

Many counts were recorded for this clonotype. The V call is TRBV27, the J call TRBJ2-4, with 11 bases matching TRBD2. J was trimmed by 3 bases and V by 6 bases; bases with no gene match: 4. The germline V gene has CDR1 MNHEY and CDR2 SMNVEV (reference sequence). This CDR3 region has 15 residues. CDR3 bases: TGTGCCAGCAGACTAGCGGGAGTCGGCAAAAACATTCAGTACTTC. Translation gives CASRLAGVGKNIQYF.

This clonotype was found many times. The gene calls are TRBV3-1 and TRBJ1-6; D call uncertain. This CDR3 is 14 amino acids long. Trimming removed 4 bases from V and 5 bases from J, with 9 bases in between. CDR1 and CDR2 (germline): LGHDT, YNNKEL (reference sequence). CDR3: CASSPKSDNSPLHF. The CDR3 DNA is TGTGCCAGCAGCCCAAAATCAGATAATTCACCCCTCCACTTT.

This clonotype came up a few times. The chain uses TRBV2 and TRBJ2-1; 10 nucleotides agree with TRBD2. The CDR3 has 14 residues. V shed 5 bases and J 9 bases; nucleotides not matched to a gene: 7. In germline, CDR1 is SNHLY, CDR2 FYNNEI. The CDR3 reads CASSPLAGALEQFF. DNA for the CDR3: TGTGCCAGCAGTCCTCTAGCGGGAGCTCTTGAGCAGTTCTTC.

This clonotype occurred a few times. The rearrangement joins TRBV9 to TRBJ2-1, with 8 bases identical to TRBD2. The trim removed 4 bases at V and 9 bases at J, leaving 12 bases unmatched. CDR1 is SGDLS, CDR2 YYNGEE, per germline. The length of the CDR3 is 15 residues. This chain's CDR3 is CASSPSAGDGFEQFF. The CDR3 DNA follows: TGTGCCAGCAGCCCCTCAGCGGGAGATGGGTTTGAGCAGTTCTTC.

The rearrangement links TRBV6-1 to TRBJ2-7; 8 positions match TRBD1. CDR3 length: 15 amino acids. In germline, CDR1 is MNHNS, CDR2 SASEGT. V was clipped by 4 bases and J by 4 bases; unmatched bases: 9. The CDR3 loop is CASSVDRDLSYEQYF. CDR3 nucleotides: TGTGCCAGCAGTGTGGACAGGGATCTCAGTTACGAGCAGTACTTC.

V is TRBV2 and J is TRBJ2-5, with 10 bases aligning to TRBD2. V shed 4 bases, J shed 6 bases, and the junction held 8 bases outside the gene matches. CDR1 and CDR2 from the germline V gene are SNHLY and FYNNEI. This CDR3 is 15 amino acids long. The CDR3 nucleotides read TGTGCCAGCAGTGGGGCTAGCGGGAGTTTGAAGACCCAGTACTTC. This gives the protein CASSGASGSLKTQYF.

Of note for this clonotype: A much larger clone sits a single nucleotide away, making a read error possible. The rearrangement uses TRBV6-1 and TRBJ1-1, with D maybe TRBD1 (6 bases). The germline V gene has CDR1 MNHNS and CDR2 SASEGT. This CDR3 contains 14 residues. V lost 3 bases to trimming and J lost 1 base, with 9 bases between them. CDR3 sequence: CASSDRGANTEAFF. DNA for the CDR3: TGTGCCAGCAGTGACAGGGGAGCGAACACTGAAGCTTTCTTT.

In the case of this clonotype: The junction and the germline gene differ at one end; a read error may be behind it. V and J are TRBV6-1 and TRBJ2-7; D is perhaps TRBD1 or TRBD2 (5 bases each). This CDR3 contains 16 residues. Germline V gives CDR1 MNHNS, CDR2 SASEGT. The CDR3 DNA reads as TGTGCCGGCAGTGAGGGACCGAGATTCGCCTCCTACGAGCAGTACTTC. Protein: CAGSEGPRFASYEQYF.

This clonotype was seen at least ten times. The J gene is TRBJ2-5, the V gene TRBV15; 12 bases match TRBD2. Germline V gives CDR1 LNHNV, CDR2 YYDKDF (reference sequence). V shed 8 bases, J shed 4 bases, and the junction held 8 bases outside the gene matches. The CDR3 consists of 15 residues. The CDR3 protein is CATGKGLAGLETQYF. In DNA form, the CDR3 reads TGTGCCACCGGCAAAGGACTAGCGGGATTAGAGACCCAGTACTTC.

This clonotype has a single count. The rearrangement links TRBV12-3 or TRBV12-4 to TRBJ1-6; D ambiguous. There are 14 residues in the CDR3. The germline V and J ends were trimmed by 3 bases and 7 bases, with 10 bases remaining between them. The CDR3 loop reads CASSLGWRNSPLHF. In nucleotides, the CDR3 is TGTGCCAGCAGTTTGGGTTGGCGAAATTCACCCCTCCACTTT.

As for this clonotype: A much larger clone is a single base away; this may be a read error. The CDR3 carries no conserved terminal phenylalanine or tryptophan, so it likely arises from a read error. The chain carries TRBV30 and TRBJ1-2, with a weak D call TRBD1 (5 bases). The CDR3 contains 11 residues. The ends were cut back, 4 bases at V and 9 bases at J, with 12 bases in the middle. The germline CDR1 and CDR2 sequences are GTSNPN and SVGIG (reference sequence). The CDR3 DNA sequence: TGTGCCTGGACTAGGGGATTACGCTACACCCTC. Its translation is CAWTRGLRYTL.

This rearrangement joins TRBV7-2 to TRBJ2-3; D is ambiguous. Trimming removed 8 bases from V and 1 base from J, with 10 bases in between. The CDR3 is 13 amino acids. Germline lookup yields CDR1 SGHTA and CDR2 FQGNSA. CDR3 sequence: CASRPGGTDTQYF. The CDR3, as DNA: TGTGCCAGCCGCCCAGGAGGCACAGATACGCAGTATTTT.

The chain carries TRBV5-5 and TRBJ1-6, with TRBD1 identical over 9 bases. V dropped 4 bases and J dropped 8; count of bases not matched to a gene: 7. Germline V gene sequence: CDR1 SGHKS, CDR2 YYEKEE (reference sequence). CDR3 length: 15 amino acids. Here the CDR3 reads CASSQDRGAHSPLHF. CDR3 bases: TGTGCCAGCAGCCAGGACAGGGGTGCTCATTCACCCCTCCACTTT.